These 16 T cell receptor beta chains came from one sample sequenced in a study of blood T cell repertoires in COVID-19. Here immunoSEQ multiplex PCR was the method, and the copy in TCRdb shows in-frame clones only, minus some. There are nearly 250,000 clones in the sample; roughly 86% occur only once, and 1.5% to 2% lies in the top ten. The sample consisted of peripheral blood. Receptors were obtained from a woman between 55 and 75 years old who had recovered from COVID-19.

The rearrangement joins TRBV24-1 to TRBJ2-2, with D perhaps matching TRBD1 (6 bases). Trimming cost V 3 bases and J 5 bases, with 24 bases left between them. Germline V CDR1 and CDR2: KGHDR, SFDVKD. The CDR3 sequence is 19 residues long. The CDR3: CATSDPASPIQGLTGELFF. The CDR3 DNA sequence: TGTGCCACCAGTGATCCTGCCTCCCCTATTCAGGGGCTTACCGGGGAGCTGTTTTTT.

The chain uses TRBV28 and TRBJ1-3; 9 bases line up with TRBD1. The CDR3 has 18 amino acids. The V gene end was trimmed by 5 bases and the J gene end by 0 bases; junction bases not matched to a gene: 11. The germline V gene encodes CDR1 MDHEN and CDR2 SYDVKM. CDR3 protein: CASSRHTGTGSSGNTIYF. As DNA, the CDR3 is TGTGCCAGCAGTAGACATACCGGGACAGGGTCCTCTGGAAACACCATATATTTT.

This clone has more than one count but fewer than ten. The chain is built from TRBV15 and TRBJ2-2; a weak D match, TRBD1 (5 bases). This CDR3 is built from 15 residues. Trimming stripped 1 base from V and 1 base from J, with 7 bases between. The germline gives CDR1 LNHNV, CDR2 YYDKDF (reference sequence). The CDR3 sequence is CATSRATGNTGELFF. The CDR3 bases are TGTGCCACCAGCAGAGCAACAGGGAACACCGGGGAGCTGTTTTTT.

V usage is TRBV5-1 and J usage is TRBJ2-3; 14 bases map to TRBD2. This CDR3 has 20 amino acids. Trimming took 1 base from V and 2 from J; bases not matched to a gene: 12. Germline values: CDR1 SGHRS, CDR2 YFSETQ. The CDR3 DNA sequence: TGCGCCAGCAGCTTGCCAGCTGGGACTAGCGGGAGCTCATACACAGATACGCAGTATTTT. It yields the protein CASSLPAGTSGSSYTDTQYF.

The chain employs TRBV5-8 and TRBJ2-5; D remains unclear. Trimming removed 0 bases at V and 4 bases at J, with 10 bases between. Germline CDR1 SGHTS, CDR2 YDEGEE. The CDR3 spans 14 residues. CDR3 coding DNA: TGTGCCAGCAGCTTGGAAAACTACGTAGAGACCCAGTACTTC. Translation gives CASSLENYVETQYF.

The gene calls are TRBV7-2 and TRBJ1-4; no reliable D call. CDR3 size: 15 residues. V was cut by 2 bases and J by 1 base, with 8 bases left in between. Germline CDR1 reads SGHTA; CDR2 reads FQGNSA. Here the CDR3 reads CASSLQGGTNEKLFF. The DNA of the CDR3 is TGTGCCAGCAGCTTACAAGGAGGAACTAATGAAAAACTGTTTTTT.

The chain has TRBV28 and TRBJ1-5; D unresolved. The CDR3 sequence is 16 residues long. Trimming took 4 bases from V and 2 from J, leaving 15 bases between them. CDR1 and CDR2 from the germline V gene are MDHEN and SYDVKM. CDR3 sequence: CASSYHGRVGNQPQHF. CDR3 nucleotides: TGTGCCAGCAGTTACCATGGGAGGGTGGGCAATCAGCCCCAGCATTTT.

V and J are TRBV10-2 and TRBJ2-3, with 12 bases lining up with TRBD2. With V trimmed by 7 bases and J by 14 bases, 19 bases remained unmatched. The CDR3 consists of 16 residues. CDR1 WSHSY and CDR2 SAAADI come from the germline V gene. The CDR3 nucleotides are TGCGCCAGCACTCAATTTCGACTAGCGGGGGATAGATTTCCGTATTTT. Its protein is CASTQFRLAGDRFPYF.

V is TRBV23-1 and J is TRBJ1-6; D ambiguous. TRBV23-1 is assigned to the ORF class and has an uncertain function. This CDR3 comprises 17 residues. The V gene lost 2 bases and the J gene lost 7 bases, with 18 bases spanning the gap. This chain's CDR3 is CASSQPSGSLLNSPLHF. The CDR3 nucleotides read TGCGCCAGCAGTCAACCGTCCGGTAGCCTCTTAAATTCACCCCTCCACTTT.

This clone was seen more than once but under ten times. CDR3 nucleotides: TGTGCCAGCACCCCAAACGGGGACAGGGGACTCTATGGCTACACCTTC. The encoded protein is CASTPNGDRGLYGYTF. The chain uses TRBV11-2 and TRBJ1-2; 10 bases match TRBD1. J was trimmed by 4 bases and V by 7 bases; bases with no gene match: 12. The CDR3 runs 16 residues. Germline lookup yields CDR1 SGHAT and CDR2 FQNNGV.

This clone was recorded only once. The J gene is TRBJ2-5, the V gene TRBV10-3; maybe TRBD2 (5 bases). CDR3 length equals 13 residues. The V gene's germline CDR1 is ENHRY and CDR2 SYGVKD. The V end was cut by 4 bases, the J end by 1 base, with 7 bases between. The CDR3 spells CAISGSGQETQYF. The CDR3, as DNA: TGTGCCATCAGTGGCAGCGGCCAAGAGACCCAGTACTTC.

This rearrangement joins TRBV2 to TRBJ1-5; 7 bases are a match to TRBD1. The germline V gene has CDR1 SNHLY and CDR2 FYNNEI. The trim removed 6 bases at V and 1 base at J, leaving 6 bases unmatched. CDR3 length: 15 residues. The DNA for the CDR3 is TGTGCCAGCAGAGAACAGGGGCAGAGCAATCAGCCCCAGCATTTT. It yields the protein CASREQGQSNQPQHF. Based on the CDR3 plus reference TRBV2 and TRBJ1-5, the full variable domain is EPEVTQTPSHQVTQMGQEVILRCVPISNHLYFYWYRQILGQKVEFLVSFYNNEISEKSEIFDDQFSVERPDGSNFTLKIRSTKLEDSAMYFCASREQGQSNQPQHFGDGTRLSIL.

The chain combines TRBV5-1 with TRBJ2-1; 9 bases line up with TRBD1. V was pared by 0 bases and J by 8 bases, with 9 bases of the junction left unmatched. CDR3 length: 16 amino acids. Looked up from germline, CDR1 is SGHRS and CDR2 is YFSETQ. The CDR3 spells CASSLARQGVLDEQFF. The DNA of the CDR3 is TGCGCCAGCAGCTTGGCGCGACAGGGGGTGTTGGATGAGCAGTTCTTC.

The chain links TRBV5-4 to TRBJ2-7; 10 bases map to TRBD1. Trimming at V came to 5 bases and at J to 6 bases, leaving 8 bases not matched to a gene. Germline V gene lookup returns CDR1 SGHNT and CDR2 YYREEE (reference sequence). This CDR3 is built from 14 residues. The DNA of the CDR3 is TGTGCCAGCAGGGCCGGGACAGGGGTCCTCGAGCAGTACTTC. It is translated as CASRAGTGVLEQYF.

The CDR3 nucleotides are TGTGCCAGCAGCTGGGGCCGTTTGGGGGGGCCAGCGGGGGGAGATACGCAGTATTTT. Protein sequence: CASSWGRLGGPAGGDTQYF. The rearrangement links TRBV7-2 to TRBJ2-3; TRBD2 aligns across 9 bases. CDR3 length: 19 residues. Trimming removed 4 bases from V and 5 bases from J; junction bases left unmatched: 19. The V gene's germline CDR1 is SGHTA and CDR2 FQGNSA.

This clone appeared a few times. J is TRBJ1-3 and V is TRBV9; a weak D match, TRBD1 (6 bases). Germline V CDR1 and CDR2: SGDLS, YYNGEE. The V end lost 0 bases, the J end lost 3 bases, and 7 bases lay between the germline ends. The CDR3 runs 14 residues. CDR3 DNA sequence: TGTGCCAGCAGCGTAGACAGGGATGGAAACACCATATATTTT. Translation: CASSVDRDGNTIYF. Drawing the rest from reference TRBV9 and TRBJ1-3, the complete variable domain is DSGVTQTPKHLITATGQRVTLRCSPRSGDLSVYWYQQSLDQGLQFLIQYYNGEERAKGNILERFSAQQFPDLHSELNLSSLELGDSALYFCASSVDRDGNTIYFGEGSWLTVV.